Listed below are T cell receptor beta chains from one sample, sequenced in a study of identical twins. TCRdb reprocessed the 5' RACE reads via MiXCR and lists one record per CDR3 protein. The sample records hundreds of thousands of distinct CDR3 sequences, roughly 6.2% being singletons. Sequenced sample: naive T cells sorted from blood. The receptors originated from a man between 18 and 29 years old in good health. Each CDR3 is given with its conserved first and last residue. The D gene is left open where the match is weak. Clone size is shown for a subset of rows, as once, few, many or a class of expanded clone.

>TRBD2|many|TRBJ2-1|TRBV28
TGTGCCAGCAGTCCTGCGGGCGGGAGCTCCTACAATGAGCAGTTCTTC
CASSPAGGSSYNEQFF
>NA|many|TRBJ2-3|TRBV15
TGTGCCACCAGCAGAGCGAGGGACCGGGGTTACACAGATACGCAGTATTTT
CATSRARDRGYTDTQYF
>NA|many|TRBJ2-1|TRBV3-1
TGTGCCAGCAGTTTAGGGGGAGTCTGGCACAATGAGCAGTTCTTC
CASSLGGVWHNEQFF
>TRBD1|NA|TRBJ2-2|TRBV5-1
TGCGCCAGCAGAACGGGACAGGGGGCCGCCGGGGAGCTGTTTTTT
CASRTGQGAAGELFF
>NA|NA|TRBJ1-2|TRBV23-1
TGCGCCAGCAGTCCCGACAGGCTCTATGGCTACACCTTC
CASSPDRLYGYTF
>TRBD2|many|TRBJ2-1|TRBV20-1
TGCAGTGCTAGCTCCCTTGGGGGACTAGCGGGAAAAAACTCCTACAATGAGCAGTTCTTC
CSASSLGGLAGKNSYNEQFF
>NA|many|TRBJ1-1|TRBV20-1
TGCAGTGCTAGAGATCTTGCCCTTGGCAGGGCTTTCTTT
CSARDLALGRAFF
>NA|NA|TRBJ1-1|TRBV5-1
TGCGCCAGCAGCTTGCAGGGGTCGTATAGGGACACTGAAGCTTTCTTT
CASSLQGSYRDTEAFF
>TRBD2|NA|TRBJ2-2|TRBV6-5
TGTGCCAGCAGTTACGGGACTAGCAGCACCGGGGAGCTGTTTTTT
CASSYGTSSTGELFF
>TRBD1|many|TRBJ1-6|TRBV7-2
TGTGCCAGCAGCTCCCAAACTCTGACAGGGAGAAGTTCACCCCTCCACTTT
CASSSQTLTGRSSPLHF
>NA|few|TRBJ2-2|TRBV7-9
TGTGCCAGCAGTAAGGGGGGAGCGAACACCGGGGAGCTGTTTTTT
CASSKGGANTGELFF
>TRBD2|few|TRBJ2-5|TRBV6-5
TGTGCCAGCAGTTACTCGAAGGCGGGAGGCCAAGAGACCCAGTACTTC
CASSYSKAGGQETQYF
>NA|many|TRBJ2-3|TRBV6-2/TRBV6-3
TGTGCCAGCACACAGCAACCCACAGATACGCAGTATTTT
CASTQQPTDTQYF
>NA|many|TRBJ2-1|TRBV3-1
TGTGCCAGCAGCCAAGACGGAGGGAATTACAATGAGCAGTTCTTC
CASSQDGGNYNEQFF
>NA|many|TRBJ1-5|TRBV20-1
TGCAGTGCGACCATATCGGGGGATCAGCCCCAGCATTTT
CSATISGDQPQHF
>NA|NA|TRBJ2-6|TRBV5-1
TGCGCCAGCAACTTGTGGTACCGCTCTGGGGCCAACGTCCTGACTTTC
CASNLWYRSGANVLTF
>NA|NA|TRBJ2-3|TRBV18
TGTGCCAGCTCGCCAATCGGTGCGCGGGGCAACACAGATACGCAGTATTTT
CASSPIGARGNTDTQYF
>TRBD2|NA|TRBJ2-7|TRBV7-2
TGTGCCAGCAGCTTAGAGGCTAGCGGAGGCCCCTCGGGGCAGTACTTC
CASSLEASGGPSGQYF